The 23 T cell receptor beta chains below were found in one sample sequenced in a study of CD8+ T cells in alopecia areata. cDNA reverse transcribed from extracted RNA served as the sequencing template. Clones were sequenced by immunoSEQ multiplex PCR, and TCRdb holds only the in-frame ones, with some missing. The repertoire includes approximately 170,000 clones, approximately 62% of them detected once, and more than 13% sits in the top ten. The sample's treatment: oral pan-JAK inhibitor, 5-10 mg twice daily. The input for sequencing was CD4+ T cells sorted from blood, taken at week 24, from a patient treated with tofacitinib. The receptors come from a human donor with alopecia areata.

The CDR3 DNA sequence: TGTGCCTGGAGTGTACCCGGGAATGGTTTGGAGCAGTACTTC. Translation: CAWSVPGNGLEQYF. The chain uses TRBV30 and TRBJ2-7; D perhaps matches TRBD2 (5 bases). Deletions cut 0 bases from V and 7 bases from J, with 16 bases between. In germline, CDR1 is GTSNPN, CDR2 SVGIG (reference sequence). The CDR3 contains 14 residues. Complete variable domain (other parts from reference TRBV30 and TRBJ2-7): SQTIHQWPATLVQPVGSPLSLECTVEGTSNPNLYWYRQAAGRGLQLLFYSVGIGQISSEVPQNLSASRPQDRQFILSSKKLLLSDSGFYLCAWSVPGNGLEQYFGPGTRLTVT.

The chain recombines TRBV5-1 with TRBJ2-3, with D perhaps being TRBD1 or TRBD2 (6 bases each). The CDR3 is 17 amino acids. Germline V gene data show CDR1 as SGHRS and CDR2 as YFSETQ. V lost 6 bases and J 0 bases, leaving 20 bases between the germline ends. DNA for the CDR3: TGCGCCAGCACTCTGGGTATAGGGGGGACCAGCACAGATACGCAGTATTTT. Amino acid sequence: CASTLGIGGTSTDTQYF.

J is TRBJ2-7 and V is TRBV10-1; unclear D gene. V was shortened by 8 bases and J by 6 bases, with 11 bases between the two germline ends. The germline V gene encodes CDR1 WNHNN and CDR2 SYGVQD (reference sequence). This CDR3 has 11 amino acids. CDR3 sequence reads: CASSESGEQYF. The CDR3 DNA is TGCGCCAGCTCCGAATCGGGCGAGCAGTACTTC.

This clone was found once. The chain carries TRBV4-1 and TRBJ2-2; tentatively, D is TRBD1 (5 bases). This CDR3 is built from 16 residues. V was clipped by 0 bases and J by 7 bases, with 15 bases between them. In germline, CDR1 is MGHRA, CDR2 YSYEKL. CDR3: CASSQDSAGKYGELFF. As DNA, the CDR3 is TGCGCCAGCAGCCAAGATTCAGCAGGGAAATACGGGGAGCTGTTTTTT.

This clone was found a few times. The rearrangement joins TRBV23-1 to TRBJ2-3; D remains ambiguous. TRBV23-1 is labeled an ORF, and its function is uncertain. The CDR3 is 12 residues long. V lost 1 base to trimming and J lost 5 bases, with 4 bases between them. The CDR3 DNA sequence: TGCGCCAGCAGTCAATTGAAAGATACGCAGTATTTT. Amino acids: CASSQLKDTQYF.

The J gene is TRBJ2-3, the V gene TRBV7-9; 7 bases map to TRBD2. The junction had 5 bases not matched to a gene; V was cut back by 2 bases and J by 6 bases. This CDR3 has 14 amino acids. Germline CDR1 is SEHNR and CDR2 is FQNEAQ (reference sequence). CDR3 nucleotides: TGTGCCAGCAGCTTACGCGGGGAGGGGGATACGCAGTATTTT. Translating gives CASSLRGEGDTQYF.

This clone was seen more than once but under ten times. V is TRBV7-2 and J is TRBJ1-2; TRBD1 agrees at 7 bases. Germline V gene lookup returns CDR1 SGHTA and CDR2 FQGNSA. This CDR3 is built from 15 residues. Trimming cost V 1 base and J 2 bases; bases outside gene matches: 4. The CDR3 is CASSLVQTGNYGYTF. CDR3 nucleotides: TGTGCCAGCAGCTTAGTCCAGACAGGGAACTATGGCTACACCTTC. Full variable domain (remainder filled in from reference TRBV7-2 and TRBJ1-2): GAGVSQSPSNKVTEKGKDVELRCDPISGHTALYWYRQSLGQGLEFLIYFQGNSAPDKSGLPSDRFSAERTGGSVSTLTIQRTQQEDSAVYLCASSLVQTGNYGYTFGSGTRLTVV.

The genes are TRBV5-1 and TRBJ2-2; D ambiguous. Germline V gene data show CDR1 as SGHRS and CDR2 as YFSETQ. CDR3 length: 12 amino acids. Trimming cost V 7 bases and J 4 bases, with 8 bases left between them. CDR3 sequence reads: CASLEGTGELFF. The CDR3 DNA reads TGCGCCAGCTTGGAAGGCACCGGGGAGCTGTTTTTT.

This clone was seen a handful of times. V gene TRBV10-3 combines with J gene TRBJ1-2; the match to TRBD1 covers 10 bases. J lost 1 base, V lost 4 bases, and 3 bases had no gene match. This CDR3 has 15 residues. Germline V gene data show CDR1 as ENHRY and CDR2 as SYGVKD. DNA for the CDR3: TGTGCCATCAGTGCCGGGACAGGGGTTAACTATGGCTACACCTTC. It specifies CAISAGTGVNYGYTF.

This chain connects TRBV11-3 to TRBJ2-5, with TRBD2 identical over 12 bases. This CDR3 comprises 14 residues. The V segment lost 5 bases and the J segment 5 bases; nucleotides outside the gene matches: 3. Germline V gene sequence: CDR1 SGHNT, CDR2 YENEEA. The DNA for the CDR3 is TGTGCCAGCAGCCAAGGGACTAGCGGGGAGACCCAGTACTTC. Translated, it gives CASSQGTSGETQYF.

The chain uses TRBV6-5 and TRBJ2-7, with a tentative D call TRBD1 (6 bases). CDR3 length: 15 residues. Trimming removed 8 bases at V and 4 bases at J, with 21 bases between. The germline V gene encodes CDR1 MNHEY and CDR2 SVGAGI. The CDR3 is CASGKSGTKIYEQYF. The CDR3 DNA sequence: TGTGCCAGCGGGAAATCCGGGACAAAGATTTACGAGCAGTACTTC.

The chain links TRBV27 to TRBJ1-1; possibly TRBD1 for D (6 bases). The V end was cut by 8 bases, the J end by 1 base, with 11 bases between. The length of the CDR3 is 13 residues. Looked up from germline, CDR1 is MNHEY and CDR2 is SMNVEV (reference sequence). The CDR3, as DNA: TGTGCCAGCCGGACAGTGACGAACACTGAAGCTTTCTTT. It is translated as CASRTVTNTEAFF.

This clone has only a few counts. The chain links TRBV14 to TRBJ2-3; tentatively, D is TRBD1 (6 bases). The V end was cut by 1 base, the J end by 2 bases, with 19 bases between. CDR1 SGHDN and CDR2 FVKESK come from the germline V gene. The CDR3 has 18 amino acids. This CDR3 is CASSQGPTARGFTDTQYF. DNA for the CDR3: TGTGCCAGCAGCCAAGGTCCGACGGCCAGGGGCTTCACAGATACGCAGTATTTT.

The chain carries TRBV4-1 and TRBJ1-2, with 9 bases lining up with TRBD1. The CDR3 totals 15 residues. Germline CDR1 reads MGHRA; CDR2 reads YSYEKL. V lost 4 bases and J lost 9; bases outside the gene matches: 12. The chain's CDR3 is CASSRVVPGQGRYTF. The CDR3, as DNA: TGCGCCAGCAGCCGGGTAGTACCGGGACAGGGACGCTACACCTTC.

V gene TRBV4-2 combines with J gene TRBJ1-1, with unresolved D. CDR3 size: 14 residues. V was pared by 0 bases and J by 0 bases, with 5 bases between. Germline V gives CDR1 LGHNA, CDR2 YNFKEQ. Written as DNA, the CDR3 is TGTGCCAGCAGCCAAGAACGGTTGAACACTGAAGCTTTCTTT. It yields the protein CASSQERLNTEAFF.

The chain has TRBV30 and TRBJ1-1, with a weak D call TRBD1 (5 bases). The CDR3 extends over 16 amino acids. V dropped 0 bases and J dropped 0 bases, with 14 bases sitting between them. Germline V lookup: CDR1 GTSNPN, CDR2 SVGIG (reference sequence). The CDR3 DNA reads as TGTGCCTGGAGTGTATGGGGGTTCAGAGTGAACACTGAAGCTTTCTTT. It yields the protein CAWSVWGFRVNTEAFF.

For the CDR3, the DNA is TGCAGCGTTGATTGGGCGGTGCGGGGTACGCAGTATTTT. Translation gives CSVDWAVRGTQYF. The genes are TRBV29-1 and TRBJ2-3, with TRBD2 as a possible D gene (6 bases). Trimming pared 3 bases from V and 8 bases from J, leaving 15 bases between. Looked up from germline, CDR1 is SQVTM and CDR2 is ANQGSEA. The CDR3 runs 13 residues.

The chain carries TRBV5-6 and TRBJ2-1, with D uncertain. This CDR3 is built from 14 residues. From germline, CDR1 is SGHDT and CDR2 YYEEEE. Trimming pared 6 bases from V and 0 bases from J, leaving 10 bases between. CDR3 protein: CASTRPSSYNEQFF. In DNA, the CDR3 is TGTGCCAGCACCCGGCCGAGCTCCTACAATGAGCAGTTCTTC.

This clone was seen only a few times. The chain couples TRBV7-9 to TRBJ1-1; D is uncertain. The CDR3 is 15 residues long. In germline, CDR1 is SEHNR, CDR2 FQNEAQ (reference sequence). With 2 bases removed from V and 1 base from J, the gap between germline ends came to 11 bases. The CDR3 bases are TGTGCCAGCAGCTTAAGAGGCCGGACGAACACTGAAGCTTTCTTT. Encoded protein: CASSLRGRTNTEAFF.

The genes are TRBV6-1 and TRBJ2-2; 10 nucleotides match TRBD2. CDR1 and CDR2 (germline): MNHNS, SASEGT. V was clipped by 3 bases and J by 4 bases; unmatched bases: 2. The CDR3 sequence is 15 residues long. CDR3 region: CASSESGGATGELFF. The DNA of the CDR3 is TGTGCCAGCAGTGAGAGCGGGGGGGCCACCGGGGAGCTGTTTTTT.

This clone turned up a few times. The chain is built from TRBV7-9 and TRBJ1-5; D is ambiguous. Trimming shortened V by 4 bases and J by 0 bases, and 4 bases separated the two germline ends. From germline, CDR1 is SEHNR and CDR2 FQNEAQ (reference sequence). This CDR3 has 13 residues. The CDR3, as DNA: TGTGCCAGCAGCTCCGGTAGCAATCAGCCCCAGCATTTT. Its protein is CASSSGSNQPQHF.

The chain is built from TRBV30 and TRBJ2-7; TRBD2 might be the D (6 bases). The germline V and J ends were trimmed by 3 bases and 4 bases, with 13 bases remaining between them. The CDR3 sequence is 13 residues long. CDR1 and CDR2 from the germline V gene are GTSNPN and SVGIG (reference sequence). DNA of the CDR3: TGTGCCTGGAGGGCGGGGATCGGGTACGAGCAGTACTTC. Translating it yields CAWRAGIGYEQYF.

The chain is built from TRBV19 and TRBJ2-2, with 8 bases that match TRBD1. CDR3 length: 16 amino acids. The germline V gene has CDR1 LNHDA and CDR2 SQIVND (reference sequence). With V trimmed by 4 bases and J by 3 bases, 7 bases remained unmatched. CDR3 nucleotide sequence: TGTGCCAGTAGTACCAACAGGGGGGCGGACACCGGGGAGCTGTTTTTT. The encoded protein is CASSTNRGADTGELFF.